Below, 22 T cell receptor beta chains from the same sample are listed, as sequenced in a study of blood T cell repertoires in COVID-19 (dated by TCRdb to the early 2020s). Libraries were built with the immunoSEQ multiplex PCR assay. TCRdb took over this immuneACCESS table, retaining in-frame rearrangements with V and J assigned. Such tables are incomplete; in checked studies, under half of the missing clones stem from an unresolved V gene, and the remainder is unexplained. This sample has just over 250,000 clones in its table, and over 70% of those were observed once. Roughly a tenth of the sample is taken by the ten largest. The sequenced sample was peripheral blood. The receptor source for this set is an older woman with COVID-19, enrolled during active disease.

This clone was found once. V usage is TRBV18 and J usage is TRBJ2-3, with 8 bases that match TRBD2. Germline V gene sequence: CDR1 KGHSH, CDR2 LQKENI. CDR3 length equals 15 residues. The V and J ends lost 4 bases and 5 bases, in that order; junction bases with no gene match: 8. This chain's CDR3 is CASSLLSGKGDTQYF. As DNA, the CDR3 is TGTGCCAGCTCACTCCTTAGCGGGAAAGGAGATACGCAGTATTTT.

The J gene is TRBJ2-7, the V gene TRBV6-1, with 8 bases lining up with TRBD2. The CDR3 sequence is 15 residues long. The germline V gene has CDR1 MNHNS and CDR2 SASEGT. J was trimmed by 5 bases and V by 1 base; bases with no gene match: 7. CDR3 sequence: CASSEVAGNRHEQYF. As DNA, the CDR3 is TGTGCCAGCAGTGAAGTAGCGGGAAATCGGCACGAGCAGTACTTC.

In its sample, this clone was seen once. The chain combines TRBV28 with TRBJ1-6; a possible D gene is TRBD1 (5 bases). V dropped 8 bases and J dropped 6 bases, with 23 bases sitting between them. The CDR3 is made up of 17 amino acids. Germline V gene lookup returns CDR1 MDHEN and CDR2 SYDVKM. The CDR3 reads CASGPRPFPGINSPLHF. CDR3 DNA sequence: TGTGCCAGCGGTCCAAGACCGTTCCCAGGGATTAATTCACCCCTCCACTTT.

This chain connects TRBV3-1 (or the pseudogene TRBV3-2) to TRBJ2-1; 8 nucleotides match TRBD2. V was pared by 5 bases and J by 6 bases, with 6 bases of the junction left unmatched. Germline V lookup: CDR1 LGHDT, CDR2 YNNKEL (reference sequence). The CDR3 extends over 14 amino acids. DNA for the CDR3: TGTGCCAGCAGCATCGGGAGGGCCCTCAATGAGCAGTTCTTC. Amino acid sequence: CASSIGRALNEQFF.

The rearrangement uses TRBV19 and TRBJ1-4; D call uncertain. This CDR3 spans 12 amino acids. Germline assignment: CDR1 LNHDA and CDR2 SQIVND (reference sequence). Trimming removed 8 bases from V and 8 bases from J, with 12 bases in between. The CDR3 nucleotides read TGTGCCAGTTCCGACCGCGGGGAAAAACTGTTTTTT. This translates into CASSDRGEKLFF.

The chain links TRBV4-3 to TRBJ1-1; 7 nucleotides line up with TRBD1. The germline gives CDR1 LGHNA, CDR2 YSLEER. The CDR3 length is 15 residues. Unmatched junction bases numbered 6, after V lost 0 bases and J lost 5 bases. The CDR3 protein is CASSQDWTGQTEAFF. The DNA of the CDR3 is TGCGCCAGCAGCCAAGACTGGACAGGTCAAACTGAAGCTTTCTTT.

Regarding this clone: A read error may account for a junction end that differs from germline. The V call is TRBV28, the J call TRBJ1-1; D is unresolved. The CDR3 has 15 amino acids. Germline assignment: CDR1 MDHEN and CDR2 SYDVKM. CDR3 bases: TGTGCCAGCAGTTTTTCCGAGGGTTTTCTTGGCCGCGCCATTTTT. It specifies CASSFSEGFLGRAIF.

V usage is TRBV5-1 and J usage is TRBJ2-1; 7 bases line up with TRBD1. This CDR3 spans 15 amino acids. The V gene end was trimmed by 2 bases and the J gene end by 7 bases; junction bases not matched to a gene: 9. CDR1 is SGHRS and CDR2 is YFSETQ in the germline V gene. The CDR3 DNA sequence: TGCGCCAGCAGCTTAGAGGGGGCGCCTAGGAATGAGCAGTTCTTC. Protein: CASSLEGAPRNEQFF.

V is TRBV19 and J is TRBJ2-3; 7 nucleotides agree with TRBD1. J lost 3 bases, V lost 2 bases, and 8 bases had no gene match. This CDR3 is built from 16 residues. Germline-derived CDR1 and CDR2 are LNHDA and SQIVND (reference sequence). The CDR3 region is CASSIRTGVRTDTQYF. The CDR3 DNA is TGTGCCAGTAGTATAAGAACAGGGGTAAGGACAGATACGCAGTATTTT.

The gene calls are TRBV30 and TRBJ2-7; 12 bases are shared with TRBD2. This CDR3 is built from 15 residues. V was pared by 0 bases and J by 2 bases, with 2 bases of the junction left unmatched. Germline-derived CDR1 and CDR2 are GTSNPN and SVGIG (reference sequence). The DNA for the CDR3 is TGTGCCTGGAGTGTACCTAGCGGGGGGGCCTACGAGCAGTACTTC. Its protein product is CAWSVPSGGAYEQYF.

The chain combines TRBV9 with TRBJ1-6; 9 nucleotides line up with TRBD1. Germline CDR1 is SGDLS and CDR2 is YYNGEE. V shed 4 bases, J shed 9 bases, and the junction held 2 bases outside the gene matches. The CDR3 has 13 residues. CDR3 protein: CASSPGQGSPLHF. The CDR3 nucleotides read TGTGCCAGCAGCCCGGGACAGGGTTCACCCCTCCACTTT.

The gene calls are TRBV6-5 and TRBJ1-6, with TRBD1 matching 7 bases. CDR3 length: 13 amino acids. Germline V gene lookup returns CDR1 MNHEY and CDR2 SVGAGI. J was trimmed by 9 bases and V by 8 bases; bases with no gene match: 7. The CDR3 DNA reads TGTGCCAGCCTGAGGGGGCGGGGTTCACCCCTCCACTTT. Its translation: CASLRGRGSPLHF.

This clone was seen a few times. This sequence joins TRBV5-1 and TRBJ2-7, with 8 nucleotides matching TRBD1. The V gene's germline CDR1 is SGHRS and CDR2 YFSETQ. There are 16 residues in the CDR3. V was clipped by 1 base and J by 2 bases; unmatched bases: 8. CDR3 loop: CASSLLAGTGAYEQYF. CDR3 DNA: TGCGCCAGCAGCTTGCTTGCCGGGACAGGAGCCTACGAGCAGTACTTC. Based on the CDR3 plus reference TRBV5-1 and TRBJ2-7, the full variable domain is KAGVTQTPRYLIKTRGQQVTLSCSPISGHRSVSWYQQTPGQGLQFLFEYFSETQRNKGNFPGRFSGRQFSNSRSEMNVSTLELGDSALYLCASSLLAGTGAYEQYFGPGTRLTVT.

V gene TRBV5-1 combines with J gene TRBJ2-5; D is possibly TRBD2 (6 bases). Germline V lookup: CDR1 SGHRS, CDR2 YFSETQ. Trimming removed 3 bases at V and 1 base at J, with 13 bases between. The CDR3 spans 15 residues. CDR3 in amino acids: CASSSNAGSQETQYF. The CDR3 nucleotides are TGCGCCAGCAGCTCTAATGCGGGATCCCAAGAGACCCAGTACTTC.

This clone has only a few counts. The chain recombines TRBV5-4 with TRBJ1-6; D possibly corresponds to TRBD1 (6 bases). The CDR3 sequence is 14 residues long. Germline CDR1 is SGHNT and CDR2 is YYREEE (reference sequence). V lost 3 bases and J 5 bases, leaving 9 bases between the germline ends. CDR3 residues: CASSSQGNNSPLHF. DNA of the CDR3: TGTGCCAGCAGCTCACAGGGAAATAATTCACCCCTCCACTTT.

This chain joins TRBV28 and TRBJ1-5; weak D call: TRBD1 (5 bases). The CDR3 is made up of 15 amino acids. CDR1 and CDR2 from the germline V gene are MDHEN and SYDVKM. V was clipped by 3 bases and J by 2 bases, with 11 bases between them. The CDR3 DNA follows: TGTGCCAGCAGTTTTGGGTCGGGGGGCAATCAGCCCCAGCATTTT. Protein product: CASSFGSGGNQPQHF.

The chain joins TRBV15 to TRBJ1-5; TRBD1 matches at 8 bases. The CDR3 covers 18 residues. Losses at the gene ends were 2 bases for V and 0 bases for J; bases not matched to a gene: 9. Germline loops: CDR1 LNHNV, CDR2 YYDKDF (reference sequence). The CDR3 region is CATSRPKGTGLSNQPQHF. CDR3 DNA: TGTGCCACCAGCAGACCGAAAGGGACAGGACTTAGCAATCAGCCCCAGCATTTT.

The rearrangement joins TRBV27 to TRBJ1-4, with D maybe TRBD1 (5 bases). The germline CDR1 and CDR2 sequences are MNHEY and SMNVEV (reference sequence). This CDR3 is 15 amino acids long. V was cut by 2 bases and J by 3 bases, with 10 bases left in between. In DNA, the CDR3 is TGTGCCAGCAGTTTAGCGGGGCTTGCTAATGAAAAACTGTTTTTT. Amino acids: CASSLAGLANEKLFF.

The rearrangement uses TRBV28 and TRBJ1-1; 10 bases are a match to TRBD1. Germline-derived CDR1 and CDR2 are MDHEN and SYDVKM. V gave up 8 bases and J gave up 11 bases; unmatched junction bases: 17. There are 15 residues in the CDR3. The CDR3 nucleotides read TGTGCCAGCCGAGGCGGGACAGGGGACCCGAGAGGTGCTTTCTTT. Its translation is CASRGGTGDPRGAFF.

On this clone itself: One junction end does not reproduce the germline sequence, and a read error may be involved. The V gene is TRBV4-3, the J gene TRBJ2-1; 7 positions match TRBD2. The CDR3 runs 16 residues. Germline-derived CDR1 and CDR2 are LGHNA and YSLEER. The CDR3 DNA follows: TGCGCCAGCAGCCAAGATAGGAGCGGGGATTACAATGGGCAGTTCTTC. This translates into CASSQDRSGDYNGQFF.

The chain employs TRBV4-2 and TRBJ2-5; 10 bases are shared with TRBD1. V trimming: 1 base; J trimming: 2 bases; junction bases outside the gene matches: 7. The germline V gene has CDR1 LGHNA and CDR2 YNFKEQ. The CDR3 length is 17 residues. The CDR3 reads CASSQVGTGDSQETQYF. CDR3 in DNA: TGTGCCAGCAGCCAAGTTGGGACAGGGGACTCTCAAGAGACCCAGTACTTC.

The rearrangement links TRBV4-2 to TRBJ1-1; no definite D call. This CDR3 contains 13 residues. Germline-derived CDR1 and CDR2 are LGHNA and YNFKEQ. Trimming removed 2 bases at V and 3 bases at J, with 7 bases between. CDR3 DNA sequence: TGTGCCAGCAGCCAATCGAGATACACTGAAGCTTTCTTT. Its translation: CASSQSRYTEAFF.